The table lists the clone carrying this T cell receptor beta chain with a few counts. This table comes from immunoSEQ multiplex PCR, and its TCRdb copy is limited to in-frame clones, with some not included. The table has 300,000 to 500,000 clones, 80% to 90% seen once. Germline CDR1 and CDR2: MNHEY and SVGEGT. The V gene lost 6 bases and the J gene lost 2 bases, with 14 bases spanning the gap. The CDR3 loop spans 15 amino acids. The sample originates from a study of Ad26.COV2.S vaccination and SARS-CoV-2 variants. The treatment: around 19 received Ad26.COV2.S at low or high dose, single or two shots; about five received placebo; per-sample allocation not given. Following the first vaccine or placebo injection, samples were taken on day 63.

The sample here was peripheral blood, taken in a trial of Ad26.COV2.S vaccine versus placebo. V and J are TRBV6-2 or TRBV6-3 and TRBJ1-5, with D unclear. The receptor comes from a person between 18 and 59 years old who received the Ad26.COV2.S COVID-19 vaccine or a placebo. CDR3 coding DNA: TGTGCCAGCAGCCCCCGCGGGATGGGCAATCAGCCCCAGCATTTT. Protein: CASSPRGMGNQPQHF.